These T cell receptor beta chains were read from a single sample in a study of T cells after yellow fever vaccination. TCRdb used MiXCR to reprocess the 5' RACE reads, holding one entry per CDR3 protein. The table shows roughly 45,000 distinct CDR3 sequences, with about 7% occurring only once. The material was CD8+ T cells not binding an NS4B(214-222) dextramer, sorted from PBMCs, obtained 45 days after the yellow fever booster vaccination. These receptors came from a man in his thirties or forties who received the YFV17D yellow fever vaccine. CDR3s include the opening cysteine and the closing phenylalanine or tryptophan. D genes are given only for firm matches. A row's size may be missing; if present it is once, few, many or a size class.

TRBJ2-3	TRBV12-3/TRBV12-4	-	many	14	TGTGCCAGCAGTCTCTGGGGGGGCACAGATACGCAGTATTTT	CASSLWGGTDTQYF
TRBJ2-5	TRBV7-8	-	few	12	TGTGCCAGCAGCGGGTCCACGAGGACCCAGTACTTC	CASSGSTRTQYF
TRBJ2-7	TRBV7-6	TRBD2	many	16	TGTGCCAGCAGCTCTCCGGGACTAGCGGGAGGGTACGAGCAGTACTTC	CASSSPGLAGGYEQYF
TRBJ2-1	TRBV9	TRBD2	many	16	TGTGCCAGCAGCGGAAATAGCGGGAGCTCCTACAATGAGCAGTTCTTC	CASSGNSGSSYNEQFF
TRBJ2-7	TRBV27	-	many	14	TGTGCCAGCAGTTTACATGACACCTTCTACGAGCAGTACTTC	CASSLHDTFYEQYF
TRBJ2-5	TRBV12-3/TRBV12-4	TRBD1	many	13	TGTGCCAGCAGTCCCGGGACAGAAGAGACCCAGTACTTC	CASSPGTEETQYF
TRBJ2-1	TRBV19	-	many	16	TGTGCCAGTAGTTTAAGCGGAGAACTCTCCTACAATGAGCAGTTCTTC	CASSLSGELSYNEQFF
TRBJ1-2	TRBV15	TRBD1	-	15	TGTGCCACCAGCAGAGTCGACCAGGGGGCGTATGGCTACACCTTC	CATSRVDQGAYGYTF
TRBJ1-1	TRBV6-2/TRBV6-3	-	many	12	TGTGCCAGCATGAGATGGGACACTGAAGCTTTCTTT	CASMRWDTEAFF
TRBJ2-1	TRBV11-2	-	many	15	TGTGCCAGCAGCGTTATACAGGGTGACCCCAATGAGCAGTTCTTC	CASSVIQGDPNEQFF
TRBJ2-1	TRBV7-9	TRBD2	many	15	TGTGCCAGCAGCTCCCGGACTAGCGGGAACAATGAGCAGTTCTTC	CASSSRTSGNNEQFF
TRBJ2-3	TRBV12-3/TRBV12-4	TRBD1	many	16	TGTGCCAGCAGTCCGGACAGGGGGTTGAGTGGAGATACGCAGTATTTT	CASSPDRGLSGDTQYF
TRBJ2-1	TRBV5-1	-	many	17	TGCGCCAGCACCACTGGGGCCTGGACTGGGTCCTACAATGAGCAGTTCTTC	CASTTGAWTGSYNEQFF